Each of the 8 T cell receptor beta chains below was sequenced from the same sample in a study of tumor and adjacent non-tumor tissue in lung cancer. The library came from three nested PCR rounds adapted from ARM-PCR protocols. TCRdb re-analysed the multiplex PCR reads in MiXCR, keeping a single row per CDR3 protein. The repertoire holds some 100,000 distinct CDR3 sequences, with 75% to 85% as singletons. No cell sorting was done before RNA was extracted from the tissue. This non-tumor lung sample came from over 3 cm beyond the tumor edge. Sample: distant non-tumor lung tissue. All receptors derive from a man in his fifties or sixties with small cell lung cancer.

The chain joins TRBV6-1 to TRBJ2-2, with 10 positions matching TRBD2. This CDR3 has 13 residues. Germline V CDR1 and CDR2: MNHNS, SASEGT. With 8 bases clipped from V and 6 bases from J, the junction kept 3 bases outside the gene matches. The CDR3 here is CASGTSVAGELFF. DNA of the CDR3: TGTGCCAGCGGGACTAGCGTAGCCGGGGAGCTGTTTTTT.

With respect to this clonotype: A much more abundant neighbour one base away suggests this may be a read error. The chain has TRBV28 and TRBJ2-1, with TRBD2 matching over 8 bases. Germline V lookup: CDR1 MDHEN, CDR2 SYDVKM. V gave up 7 bases and J gave up 4 bases; unmatched junction bases: 9. The CDR3 is 15 residues long. CDR3 loop: CASTPGVAGYNEQFF. The CDR3 DNA is TGTGCCAGCACCCCGGGGGTAGCGGGATACAATGAGCAGTTCTTC.

To note about this clonotype: Germline is not matched at one junction end, which may reflect a read error. V gene TRBV6-6 combines with J gene TRBJ2-3; D not certain. The CDR3 is made up of 11 amino acids. Germline V gene data show CDR1 as MNHNY and CDR2 as SVGAGI (reference sequence). The CDR3 DNA reads as TGTGCCAGCAGCCCAAGGGATACGGAGTATTTT. It is translated as CASSPRDTEYF.

Only one count was recorded for this clonotype. The junction shows a germline mismatch at one end, possibly a read error. The V gene is TRBV5-1, the J gene TRBJ2-1, with 9 nucleotides matching TRBD2. The CDR3 is 15 residues long. Germline assignment: CDR1 SGHRS and CDR2 YFSETQ. The CDR3 region is CVSSRSGSTYNEQLF. The CDR3 DNA follows: TGCGTCAGCAGCCGTAGCGGGAGCACCTACAATGAGCAGCTCTTC.

As concerns this clonotype: A much more abundant neighbour one base away suggests this may be a read error. CDR3 sequence: CANSRPGAQYF. The CDR3 DNA reads as TGTGCCAACAGCCGTCCGGGGGCCCAGTACTTC. This rearrangement joins TRBV28 to TRBJ2-5; the D gene is possibly TRBD2 (6 bases). V lost 10 bases and J 9 bases, leaving 15 bases between the germline ends. The germline CDR1 and CDR2 sequences are MDHEN and SYDVKM. The CDR3 is made up of 11 amino acids.

Details on this clonotype: Sequence at one end of the junction differs from germline and may be a read error. The V call is TRBV11-2, the J call TRBJ2-1; D is undetermined. This CDR3 is built from 16 residues. Germline V gives CDR1 SGHAT, CDR2 FQNNGV. The CDR3 reads CASSLVELAAANELFF. CDR3 bases: TGTGCCAGCAGCTTGGTGGAGCTGGCCGCGGCCAATGAGCTGTTCTTC.

The gene calls are TRBV11-1 and TRBJ2-7; D is perhaps TRBD2 (5 bases). The germline V gene encodes CDR1 SGHAT and CDR2 FQDESV (reference sequence). CDR3 length: 13 amino acids. CDR3: CAISLARRYEQHV. CDR3 nucleotide sequence: TGTGCCATCAGCTTAGCGCGGCGGTACGAGCAGCACGTC.

The chain combines TRBV6-5 with TRBJ2-4, with a possible D match to TRBD2 (5 bases). CDR3 length: 16 amino acids. CDR1 and CDR2 from the germline V gene are MNHEY and SVGAGI. Between the trimmed V and J ends, which lost 4 bases and 2 bases, there was a span of 15 bases. Here the CDR3 reads CASSSPLSGSKNIQYF. The CDR3 nucleotides read TGTGCCAGCAGTTCCCCCCTATCGGGATCCAAAAACATTCAGTACTTC.